These 4 T cell receptor beta chains were all obtained from the same sample, sequenced in a study of blood T cells in healthy people across ages. Combining a sample-barcoded 5' primer with a J-beta primer mix, a second PCR ran for roughly 7 to 12 cycles. TCRdb passed the 5' RACE reads through MiXCR, listing each CDR3 protein once. The sample records about 580,000 distinct CDR3 sequences, around half being singletons. Specimen: blood. These receptors all stem from a man older than 75 in good health.

The V call is TRBV27, the J call TRBJ1-6; 8 positions match TRBD1. There are 14 residues in the CDR3. V shed 8 bases and J 6 bases; nucleotides not matched to a gene: 6. Germline values: CDR1 MNHEY, CDR2 SMNVEV (reference sequence). The CDR3 spells CASGTTGGNSPLHF. The CDR3 DNA is TGTGCCAGCGGGACCACAGGGGGTAATTCACCCCTCCACTTT.

This chain joins TRBV10-3 and TRBJ2-1; TRBD2 agrees at 15 bases. V was pared by 11 bases and J by 0 bases, with 8 bases of the junction left unmatched. The CDR3 runs to 17 residues. CDR1 ENHRY and CDR2 SYGVKD come from the germline V gene. The CDR3, as DNA: TGTGCCTCCTCCGGGACTAGCGGGGGGAGCTCCTACAATGAGCAGTTCTTC. Its translation: CASSGTSGGSSYNEQFF.

In the case of this clonotype: Since a much larger clone is just one base distant, this may be a read error. The J gene is TRBJ2-1, the V gene TRBV10-3; maybe TRBD1 (6 bases). CDR1 is ENHRY, CDR2 SYGVKD, per germline. This CDR3 has 16 residues. CDR3 in DNA: TGTGCCACCAGTGCCGTCGACAGGTCCTCCGGAAATGAGCAGTTCTTC. Its protein product is CATSAVDRSSGNEQFF.

Only a few counts were recorded for this clonotype. This chain connects TRBV12-3 or TRBV12-4 to TRBJ2-1; 8 bases line up with TRBD1. Trimming cost V 2 bases and J 10 bases; bases outside gene matches: 10. There are 15 residues in the CDR3. CDR3 amino acids: CASSLRSGGREEQFF. In DNA, the CDR3 is TGTGCCAGCAGTTTAAGGTCAGGGGGCCGGGAGGAGCAGTTCTTC.